This T cell receptor beta chain is drawn from a study of blood T cell repertoires in COVID-19. Across the whole study: COVID-19 samples collected from the United States, Italy and Spain covered acute and convalescent phases. PBMCs, B-cell-depleted T cells, or T cells were the source of the cDNA or gDNA that made up the material.

J was trimmed by 4 bases and V by 4 bases; bases with no gene match: 4. The CDR3 is made up of 13 amino acids. CDR1 is SGHRS, CDR2 YFSETQ, per germline. Authors' data handling: Amplifying reference gene primers gave estimates of nucleated cell counts. Clones were sequenced by immunoSEQ multiplex PCR, and TCRdb holds only the in-frame ones, with some missing. That table is the source of V, J and clone size, and D and trimming were worked out from the DNA. The table has under 110,000 clones, 71% seen once. This clone has only one observation. This receptor was identified in a human donor with acute or convalescent COVID-19. The donor label of this sample is uncertain. This sequence joins TRBV5-1 and TRBJ1-1; 7 nucleotides align to TRBD1. The source material was peripheral blood. CDR3 sequence reads: CASSGTGATEAFF. The DNA for the CDR3 is TGCGCCAGCAGCGGTACAGGGGCCACTGAAGCTTTCTTT.